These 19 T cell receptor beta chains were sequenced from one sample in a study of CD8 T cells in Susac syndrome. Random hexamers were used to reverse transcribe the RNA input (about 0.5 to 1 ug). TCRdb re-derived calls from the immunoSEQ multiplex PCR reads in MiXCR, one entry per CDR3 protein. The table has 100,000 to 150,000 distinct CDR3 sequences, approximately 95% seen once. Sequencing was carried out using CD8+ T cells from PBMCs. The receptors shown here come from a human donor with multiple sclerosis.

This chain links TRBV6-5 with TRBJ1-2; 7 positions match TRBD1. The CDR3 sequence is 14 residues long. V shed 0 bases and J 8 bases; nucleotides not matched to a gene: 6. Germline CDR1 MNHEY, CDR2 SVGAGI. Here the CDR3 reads CASSYSLGGEGYTF. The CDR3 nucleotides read TGTGCCAGCAGTTACTCGTTAGGGGGCGAAGGCTACACCTTC.

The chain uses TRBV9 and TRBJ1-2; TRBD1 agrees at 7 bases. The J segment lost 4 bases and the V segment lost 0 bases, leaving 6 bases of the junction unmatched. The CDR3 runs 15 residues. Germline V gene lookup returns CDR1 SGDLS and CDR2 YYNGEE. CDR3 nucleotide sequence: TGTGCCAGCAGCGTAGCAGCAGGGGGTAGCTATGGCTACACCTTC. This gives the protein CASSVAAGGSYGYTF.

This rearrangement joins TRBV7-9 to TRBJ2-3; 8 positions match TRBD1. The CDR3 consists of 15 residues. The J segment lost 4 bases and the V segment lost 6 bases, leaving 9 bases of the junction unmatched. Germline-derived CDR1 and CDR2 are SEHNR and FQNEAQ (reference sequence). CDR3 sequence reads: CASREDRVQADTQYF. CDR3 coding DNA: TGTGCCAGCAGGGAGGACAGGGTCCAAGCAGATACGCAGTATTTT.

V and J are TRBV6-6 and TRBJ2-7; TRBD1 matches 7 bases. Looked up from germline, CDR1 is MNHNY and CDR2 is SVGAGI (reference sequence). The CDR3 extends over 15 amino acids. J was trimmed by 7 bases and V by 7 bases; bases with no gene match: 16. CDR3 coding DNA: TGTGCCAGCAAACCCCCCGGGACAGCAGGGGGAGAGCAGTACTTC. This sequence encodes CASKPPGTAGGEQYF.

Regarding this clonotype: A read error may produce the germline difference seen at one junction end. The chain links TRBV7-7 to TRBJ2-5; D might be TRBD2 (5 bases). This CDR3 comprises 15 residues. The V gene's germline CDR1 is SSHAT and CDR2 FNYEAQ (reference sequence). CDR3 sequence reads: CASSLATDGRETQYF. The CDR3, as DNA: TGTGCTAGCAGCTTAGCGACGGACGGGCGAGAGACCCAGTACTTC.

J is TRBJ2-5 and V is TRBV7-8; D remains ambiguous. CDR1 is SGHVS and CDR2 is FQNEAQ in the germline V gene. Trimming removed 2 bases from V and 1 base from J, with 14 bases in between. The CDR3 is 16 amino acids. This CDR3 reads CASSLFGGRSQETQYF. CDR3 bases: TGTGCCAGCAGCTTATTCGGCGGCCGCTCCCAAGAGACCCAGTACTTC.

In DNA form, the CDR3 reads TGTGCCAGCTCACGAGGGGAGAAGTACGAGCAGTACGTC. Translation: CASSRGEKYEQYV. The rearrangement uses TRBV18 and TRBJ2-7; D may be TRBD1 or TRBD2 (5 bases each). V was clipped by 4 bases and J by 4 bases, with 11 bases between them. There are 13 residues in the CDR3. Germline V gene data show CDR1 as KGHSH and CDR2 as LQKENI.

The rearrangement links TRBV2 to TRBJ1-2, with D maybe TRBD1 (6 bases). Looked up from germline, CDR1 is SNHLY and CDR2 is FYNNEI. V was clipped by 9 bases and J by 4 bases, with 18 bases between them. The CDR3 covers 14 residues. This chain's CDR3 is CASQPGHNTYGYTF. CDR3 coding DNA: TGTGCCAGTCAACCGGGACACAACACCTATGGCTACACCTTC.

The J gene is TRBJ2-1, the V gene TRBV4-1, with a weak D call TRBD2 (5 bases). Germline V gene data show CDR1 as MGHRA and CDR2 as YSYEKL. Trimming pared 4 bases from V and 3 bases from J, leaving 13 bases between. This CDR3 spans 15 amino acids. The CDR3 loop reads CASSRLSGDYNEQFF. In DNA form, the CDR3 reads TGCGCCAGCAGCCGTCTCAGCGGAGACTACAATGAGCAGTTCTTC.

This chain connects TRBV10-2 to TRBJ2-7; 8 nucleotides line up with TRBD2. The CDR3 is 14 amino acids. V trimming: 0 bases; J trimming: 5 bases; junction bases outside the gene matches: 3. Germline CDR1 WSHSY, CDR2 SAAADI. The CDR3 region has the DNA TGCGCCAGCAGTGAGTCTAAGCGGGAGCACGAGCAGTACGTC. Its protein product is CASSESKREHEQYV.

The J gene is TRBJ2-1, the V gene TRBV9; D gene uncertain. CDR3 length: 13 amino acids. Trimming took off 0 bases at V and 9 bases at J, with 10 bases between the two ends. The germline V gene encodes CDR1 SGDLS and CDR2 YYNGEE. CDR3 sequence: CASSVEETSEQFF. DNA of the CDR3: TGTGCCAGCAGCGTAGAGGAGACAAGTGAGCAGTTCTTC.

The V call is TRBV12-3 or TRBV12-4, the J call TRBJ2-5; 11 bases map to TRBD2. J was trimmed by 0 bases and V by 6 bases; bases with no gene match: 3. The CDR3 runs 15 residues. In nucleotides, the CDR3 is TGTGCCAGCAGGTCACTAGCGGGAGACCAAGAGACCCAGTACTTC. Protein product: CASRSLAGDQETQYF.

In DNA form, the CDR3 reads TGTGCCAGCAGCCCAGGCCAGGGAAGACAAGAGACCCAGTACTTC. It specifies CASSPGQGRQETQYF. The V and J genes are TRBV27 and TRBJ2-5; maybe TRBD1 (5 bases). This CDR3 region has 15 residues. Germline loops: CDR1 MNHEY, CDR2 SMNVEV (reference sequence). V dropped 6 bases and J dropped 2 bases, with 16 bases sitting between them.

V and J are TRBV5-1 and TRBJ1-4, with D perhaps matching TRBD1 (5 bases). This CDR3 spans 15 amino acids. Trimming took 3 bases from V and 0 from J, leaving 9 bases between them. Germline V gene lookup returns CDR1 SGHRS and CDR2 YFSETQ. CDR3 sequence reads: CASSSVGATNEKLFF. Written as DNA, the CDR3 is TGCGCCAGCAGCTCTGTGGGGGCAACTAATGAAAAACTGTTTTTT.

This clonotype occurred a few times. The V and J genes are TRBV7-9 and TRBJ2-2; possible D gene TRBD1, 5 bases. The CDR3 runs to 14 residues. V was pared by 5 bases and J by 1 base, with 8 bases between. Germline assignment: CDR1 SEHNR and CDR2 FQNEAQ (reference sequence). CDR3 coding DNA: TGTGCCAGCAGCACCACAGGGAACACCGGGGAGCTGTTTTTT. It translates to CASSTTGNTGELFF.

CDR3 in amino acids: CASSEALRGDSINEQFF. CDR3 bases: TGTGCCAGCAGTGAAGCGCTTCGGGGGGACTCAATTAATGAGCAGTTCTTC. The chain employs TRBV6-1 and TRBJ2-1; 7 bases map to TRBD2. Germline loops: CDR1 MNHNS, CDR2 SASEGT. This CDR3 has 17 amino acids. Germline trimming cut 0 bases from V and 7 bases from J; bases unmatched to any gene: 12.

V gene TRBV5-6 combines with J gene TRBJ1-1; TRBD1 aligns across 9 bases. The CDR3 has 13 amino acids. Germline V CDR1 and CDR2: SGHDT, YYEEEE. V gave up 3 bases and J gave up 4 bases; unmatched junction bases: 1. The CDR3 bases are TGTGCCAGCAGCTCGGGACAGGGCACTGAAGCTTTCTTT. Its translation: CASSSGQGTEAFF.

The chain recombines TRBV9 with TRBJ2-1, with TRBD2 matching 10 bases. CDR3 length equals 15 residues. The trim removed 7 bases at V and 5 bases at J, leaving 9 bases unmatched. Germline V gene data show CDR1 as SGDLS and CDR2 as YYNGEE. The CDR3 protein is CASDNPLAGDNEQFF. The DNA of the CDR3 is TGTGCCAGCGACAACCCGCTAGCGGGGGACAATGAGCAGTTCTTC.

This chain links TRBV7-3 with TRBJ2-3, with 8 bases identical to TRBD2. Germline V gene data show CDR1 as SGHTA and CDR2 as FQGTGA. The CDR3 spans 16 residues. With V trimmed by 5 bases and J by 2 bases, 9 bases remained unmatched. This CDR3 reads CASSRTGTRYTDTQYF. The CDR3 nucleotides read TGTGCCAGCAGCCGCACCGGGACTAGATACACAGATACGCAGTATTTT.